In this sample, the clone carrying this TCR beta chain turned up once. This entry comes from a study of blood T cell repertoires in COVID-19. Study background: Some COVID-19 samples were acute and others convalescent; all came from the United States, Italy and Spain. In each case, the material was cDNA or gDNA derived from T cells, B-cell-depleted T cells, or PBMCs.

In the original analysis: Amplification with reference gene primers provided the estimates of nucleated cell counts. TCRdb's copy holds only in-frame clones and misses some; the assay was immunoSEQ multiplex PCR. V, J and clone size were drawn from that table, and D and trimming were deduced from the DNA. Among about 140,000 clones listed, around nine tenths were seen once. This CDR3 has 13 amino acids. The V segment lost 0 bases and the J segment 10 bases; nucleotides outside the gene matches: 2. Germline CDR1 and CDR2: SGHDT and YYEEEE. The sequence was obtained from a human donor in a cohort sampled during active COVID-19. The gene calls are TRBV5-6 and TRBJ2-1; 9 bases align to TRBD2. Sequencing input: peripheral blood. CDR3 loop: CASSLAGLAEQFF. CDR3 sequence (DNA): TGTGCCAGCAGCTTGGCCGGACTAGCGGAGCAGTTCTTC. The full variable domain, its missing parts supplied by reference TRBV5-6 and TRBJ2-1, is DAGVTQSPTHLIKTRGQQVTLRCSPKSGHDTVSWYQQALGQGPQFIFQYYEEEERQRGNFPDRFSGHQFPNYSSELNVNALLLGDSALYLCASSLAGLAEQFFGPGTRLTVL.